The 24 T cell receptor beta chains below come from one sample, sequenced in a study of cytomegalovirus exposure and HLA in healthy donors. Primers: 60 Vbeta forward and 13 Jbeta reverse. Data came from immunoSEQ multiplex PCR; TCRdb stores just in-frame clones and leaves some out. The sample lists roughly 100,000 clones; 65% were seen once. Sequencing was carried out using PBMCs. These TCRs come from a man aged 30 to 45 in good health and CMV-seropositive.

The chain uses TRBV4-1 and TRBJ2-1; weak D call: TRBD1 (5 bases). The CDR3 has 16 amino acids. V was cut by 0 bases and J by 4 bases, with 13 bases left in between. CDR1 is MGHRA, CDR2 YSYEKL, per germline. In DNA form, the CDR3 reads TGCGCCAGCAGCCAAGATTGGGCAGGGCTATACAATGAGCAGTTCTTC. Translation: CASSQDWAGLYNEQFF.

The genes are TRBV7-9 and TRBJ1-2; 7 nucleotides agree with TRBD1. V gave up 6 bases and J gave up 0 bases; unmatched junction bases: 10. The CDR3 runs 16 residues. Germline V gene data show CDR1 as SEHNR and CDR2 as FQNEAQ (reference sequence). CDR3: CASRPIDRDPNYGYTF. In DNA, the CDR3 is TGTGCCAGCAGACCCATTGACAGGGACCCTAACTATGGCTACACCTTC. The full variable domain, in which reference TRBV7-9 and TRBJ1-2 provide the parts outside the CDR3, is DTGVSQNPRHKITKRGQNVTFRCDPISEHNRLYWYRQTLGQGPEFLTYFQNEAQLEKSRLLSDRFSAERPKGSFSTLEIQRTEQGDSAMYLCASRPIDRDPNYGYTFGSGTRLTVV.

This rearrangement joins TRBV6-1 to TRBJ1-6; 8 bases agree with TRBD1. CDR3 length: 13 amino acids. Germline CDR1 MNHNS, CDR2 SASEGT. J gave up 12 bases and V 6 bases, and 7 bases lay outside the gene matches. In nucleotides, the CDR3 is TGTGCCAGCAGGCAGGGGGCCGGCTTACCCCTCCACTTT. Protein product: CASRQGAGLPLHF.

The chain recombines TRBV5-1 with TRBJ2-1; D gene unclear. The CDR3 runs to 11 residues. Trimming shortened V by 4 bases and J by 4 bases, and 3 bases separated the two germline ends. Germline V lookup: CDR1 SGHRS, CDR2 YFSETQ. In DNA, the CDR3 is TGCGCCAGCAGCATATACAATGAGCAGTTCTTC. It translates to CASSIYNEQFF.

This clone appeared once. V and J are TRBV12-1 and TRBJ2-1; the table calls TRBD1, which could not be checked here. TRBV12-1 is classified as a pseudogene. There are 14 residues in the CDR3. CDR3 sequence (DNA): TGTGCCAGCAGCTTAGGGGTATGGAACAATGAGCAGTTCTTC. This translates into CASSLGVWNNEQFF.

The CDR3 region has the DNA TGCGCCAGCTATCAAACTCAAAACACCGGGGAGCTGTTTTTT. This translates into CASYQTQNTGELFF. This chain connects TRBV5-1 to TRBJ2-2; unclear D gene. Looked up from germline, CDR1 is SGHRS and CDR2 is YFSETQ. The CDR3 has 14 amino acids. V dropped 7 bases and J dropped 2 bases, with 12 bases sitting between them. The full variable domain, its missing parts supplied by reference TRBV5-1 and TRBJ2-2, is KAGVTQTPRYLIKTRGQQVTLSCSPISGHRSVSWYQQTPGQGLQFLFEYFSETQRNKGNFPGRFSGRQFSNSRSEMNVSTLELGDSALYLCASYQTQNTGELFFGEGSRLTVL.

Only a few counts were recorded for this clone. This sequence joins TRBV29-1 and TRBJ1-1; no definite D call. V was cut by 3 bases and J by 2 bases, with 13 bases left in between. There are 14 residues in the CDR3. The germline CDR1 and CDR2 sequences are SQVTM and ANQGSEA. The CDR3 is CSVDDGVENTEAFF. Here the CDR3 DNA reads TGCAGCGTTGATGACGGGGTAGAAAACACTGAAGCTTTCTTT.

The chain has TRBV5-1 and TRBJ2-7, with 11 bases that match TRBD2. Germline CDR1 is SGHRS and CDR2 is YFSETQ. J lost 1 base, V lost 0 bases, and 0 bases had no gene match. The length of the CDR3 is 15 residues. The CDR3 DNA reads TGCGCCAGCAGCTTGGGGACTAGCGGGTCCTACGAGCAGTACTTC. It encodes CASSLGTSGSYEQYF.

The chain couples TRBV2 to TRBJ1-1; 7 bases align to TRBD1. Germline CDR1 is SNHLY and CDR2 is FYNNEI. V gave up 3 bases and J gave up 4 bases; unmatched junction bases: 5. The CDR3 consists of 14 residues. The CDR3 DNA sequence: TGTGCCAGCAGTGATCAGGGGGGCGGCACTGAAGCTTTCTTT. It translates to CASSDQGGGTEAFF.

V is TRBV18 and J is TRBJ2-7; D possibly corresponds to TRBD1 (6 bases). V lost 1 base and J 3 bases, leaving 16 bases between the germline ends. Germline assignment: CDR1 KGHSH and CDR2 LQKENI. CDR3 length: 16 amino acids. Written as DNA, the CDR3 is TGTGCCAGCTCACCACGGACACGGACAGCTCACTACGAGCAGTACTTC. Translation gives CASSPRTRTAHYEQYF.

The chain links TRBV6-1 to TRBJ1-6; D is ambiguous. This CDR3 is 14 amino acids long. The V end was cut by 0 bases, the J end by 8 bases, with 8 bases between. CDR1 is MNHNS and CDR2 is SASEGT in the germline V gene. The DNA of the CDR3 is TGTGCCAGCAGTGAAGCGCCGAGGGATTCACCCCTCCACTTT. It yields the protein CASSEAPRDSPLHF.

The chain recombines TRBV7-6 with TRBJ2-5, with D possibly being TRBD1 (6 bases). The V gene lost 1 base and the J gene lost 2 bases, with 11 bases spanning the gap. The germline V gene encodes CDR1 SGHVS and CDR2 FNYEAQ. CDR3 length: 15 amino acids. This CDR3 is CASSLGNGQQETQYF. CDR3 nucleotide sequence: TGTGCCAGCAGCTTAGGGAACGGACAGCAAGAGACCCAGTACTTC. The whole variable domain, remainder taken from reference TRBV7-6 and TRBJ2-5, is GAGVSQSPRYKVTKRGQDVALRCDPISGHVSLYWYRQALGQGPEFLTYFNYEAQQDKSGLPNDRFSAERPEGSISTLTIQRTEQRDSAMYRCASSLGNGQQETQYFGPGTRLLVL.

V gene TRBV5-1 combines with J gene TRBJ2-1; D possibly corresponds to TRBD2 (5 bases). V was trimmed by 2 bases and J by 6 bases, leaving 15 bases between them. Germline V gene data show CDR1 as SGHRS and CDR2 as YFSETQ. The length of the CDR3 is 15 residues. CDR3 loop: CASSFAAETFNEQFF. CDR3 bases: TGCGCCAGCAGCTTTGCAGCGGAAACCTTCAATGAGCAGTTCTTC.

V is TRBV7-9 and J is TRBJ1-1; no clear D. With 5 bases removed from V and 4 bases from J, the gap between germline ends came to 8 bases. The CDR3 sequence is 12 residues long. Germline CDR1 SEHNR, CDR2 FQNEAQ (reference sequence). CDR3 sequence (DNA): TGTGCCAGCAGCCTGGGGAGCACTGAAGCTTTCTTT. Translation gives CASSLGSTEAFF.

The chain has TRBV10-2 and TRBJ1-6, with 9 bases lining up with TRBD1. Germline V gene data show CDR1 as WSHSY and CDR2 as SAAADI. The CDR3 consists of 15 residues. After removal of 8 bases from V and 7 bases from J, the junction contained 9 bases not matched to a gene. The CDR3 protein is CASRVQTGGNSPLHF. In DNA, the CDR3 is TGCGCCAGCCGGGTACAGACAGGGGGAAATTCACCCCTCCACTTT.

In its sample, this clone was seen a few times. J is TRBJ2-1 and V is TRBV9, with TRBD1 as a possible D gene (8 bases). This CDR3 spans 16 amino acids. Trimming cost V 0 bases and J 7 bases, with 17 bases left between them. Germline loops: CDR1 SGDLS, CDR2 YYNGEE. The CDR3 DNA sequence: TGTGCCAGCAGCGTAGCAGGGGGCGGGGGATGGAATGAGCAGTTCTTC. This codes for CASSVAGGGGWNEQFF.

The rearrangement links TRBV6-5 to TRBJ2-5, with TRBD2 identical over 8 bases. Germline CDR1 is MNHEY and CDR2 is SVGAGI. The ends lost 8 bases at V and 2 bases at J; junction bases unmatched: 10. CDR3 length: 15 amino acids. The CDR3 DNA is TGTGCCAGCTGCCCAACGGGGGGGCTTCAAGAGACCCAGTACTTC. Residues: CASCPTGGLQETQYF.

There are a few counts of this clone. The chain combines TRBV6-5 with TRBJ1-4; TRBD1 matches 8 bases. Per germline, CDR1 MNHEY and CDR2 SVGAGI. J gave up 8 bases and V 5 bases, and 10 bases lay outside the gene matches. This CDR3 contains 15 residues. The CDR3 loop is CASSATRGREEKLFF. The DNA of the CDR3 is TGTGCCAGCAGTGCGACCAGGGGGCGTGAGGAAAAACTGTTTTTT.

V and J are TRBV5-5 and TRBJ2-5, with D tentatively TRBD2 (6 bases). Germline V gene sequence: CDR1 SGHKS, CDR2 YYEKEE (reference sequence). The CDR3 totals 9 residues. Trimming removed 10 bases at V and 5 bases at J, with 6 bases between. CDR3 sequence (DNA): TGTGCCGGAGGGGAGACCCAGTACTTC. Protein sequence: CAGGETQYF.

This chain joins TRBV6-5 and TRBJ2-2; D not resolved. The V gene's germline CDR1 is MNHEY and CDR2 SVGAGI. The CDR3 runs 14 residues. V shed 0 bases and J shed 12 bases, with 14 bases lying between them. CDR3 sequence: CASSYSRGPVKLFF. CDR3 coding DNA: TGTGCCAGCAGTTACTCGAGAGGTCCGGTGAAGCTGTTTTTT.

On this clone itself: In the same sample, other DNA sequences code for this CDR3. The CDR3 nucleotides read TGCGCCAGCAGCCAAGTGCGTTCACCCCTCCACTTT. This gives the protein CASSQVRSPLHF. This rearrangement joins TRBV4-1 to TRBJ1-6; D unresolved. Deletions cut 1 base from V and 9 bases from J, with 4 bases between. Germline V gene sequence: CDR1 MGHRA, CDR2 YSYEKL. This CDR3 contains 12 residues.

This clone was observed a few times. The chain joins TRBV7-3 to TRBJ2-2; a weak D match, TRBD2 (6 bases). Trimming took off 4 bases at V and 8 bases at J, with 14 bases between the two ends. In germline, CDR1 is SGHTA, CDR2 FQGTGA. The CDR3 totals 14 residues. CDR3 residues: CASSWDSAGGELFF. Written as DNA, the CDR3 is TGTGCCAGCAGCTGGGACTCCGCGGGAGGGGAGCTGTTTTTT.

This chain uses TRBV2 with TRBJ1-3; D is unclear. Germline V CDR1 and CDR2: SNHLY, FYNNEI. Trimming stripped 0 bases from V and 3 bases from J, with 12 bases between. The CDR3 consists of 16 residues. The CDR3 DNA is TGTGCCAGCAGTGAAGCGCTCCCCAGTAATGGAAACACCATATATTTT. It translates to CASSEALPSNGNTIYF. Filled out from reference TRBV2 and TRBJ1-3, the complete variable domain reads EPEVTQTPSHQVTQMGQEVILRCVPISNHLYFYWYRQILGQKVEFLVSFYNNEISEKSEIFDDQFSVERPDGSNFTLKIRSTKLEDSAMYFCASSEALPSNGNTIYFGEGSWLTVV.

The rearrangement links TRBV12-2 to TRBJ2-5; the table's D call TRBD2 went unverified against the DNA. TRBV12-2 is assigned pseudogene status. The CDR3 extends over 15 amino acids. The CDR3 region has the DNA TGTGCAAGTCGCTTAGTGACTGTCGGTCAAGAGACCCAGTACTTC. Its protein product is CASRLVTVGQETQYF.